This entry concerns a single TCR beta chain. Its antigen is unknown. Trimming took 7 bases from V and 7 from J, leaving 11 bases between them. CDR1 is SNHLY and CDR2 is FYNNEI in the germline V gene. The CDR3 runs 12 residues. These data are taken from a study of cytomegalovirus exposure and HLA in healthy donors. Points from the study as a whole: The records held CMV serostatus as the only immune exposure information. TCR beta V- and J-gene trimming, according to a later analysis, was linked to a missense DCLRE1C variant.

Primers included in the PCR were 60 Vbeta and 13 Jbeta primers. Data came from immunoSEQ multiplex PCR; TCRdb stores just in-frame clones and leaves some out. Of some 70,000 clones in the sample, 60% to 80% were seen once. This TCR derives from a male donor in good health and CMV-seropositive. The rearrangement links TRBV2 to TRBJ2-1; a possible D gene is TRBD1 (6 bases). The specimen was PBMCs. The CDR3 coding sequence is TGTGCCAGCACGAACAGGGTTAATGAGCAGTTCTTC. Encoded protein: CASTNRVNEQFF.